This TCR beta chain stems from a study of TIL therapy for anti-PD-1-resistant metastatic lung cancer. Study overall: Most patients had lung adenocarcinoma. Overall study results and limits: Patients were highly selected, enriched for treatment-naive, never-smoker and oncogene-addicted cases.

Sample time point: pre-treatment sample, taken before nivolumab and TIL therapy. Enrollment ran from 2017 to early 2020. Sequencing used immunoSEQ v3. Survey-level samples got 1.5 million to 2.5 million read pairs; deep-level samples got about 4.5-6.5 million. Measured with immunoSEQ multiplex PCR; TCRdb has only the in-frame clones, and not every one. The sample shows 52,000 or so clones, around four fifths of them seen only once. The CDR3 is 15 residues long. Germline V gene sequence: CDR1 SSHAT, CDR2 FNYEAQ (reference sequence). With respect to this clone: The antigen remains unidentified. A read error may produce the germline difference seen at one junction end.

This chain joins TRBV7-7 and TRBJ2-5; 7 nucleotides agree with TRBD2. The sample here was blood, taken at baseline. This clonotype was obtained from a person between 25 and 80 years old with non-small cell lung cancer. DNA for the CDR3: TGTGCTAGCAGCCCGCGGCGCGGGAGTCAAGAGACCCAGTACTTC. It is translated as CASSPRRGSQETQYF.